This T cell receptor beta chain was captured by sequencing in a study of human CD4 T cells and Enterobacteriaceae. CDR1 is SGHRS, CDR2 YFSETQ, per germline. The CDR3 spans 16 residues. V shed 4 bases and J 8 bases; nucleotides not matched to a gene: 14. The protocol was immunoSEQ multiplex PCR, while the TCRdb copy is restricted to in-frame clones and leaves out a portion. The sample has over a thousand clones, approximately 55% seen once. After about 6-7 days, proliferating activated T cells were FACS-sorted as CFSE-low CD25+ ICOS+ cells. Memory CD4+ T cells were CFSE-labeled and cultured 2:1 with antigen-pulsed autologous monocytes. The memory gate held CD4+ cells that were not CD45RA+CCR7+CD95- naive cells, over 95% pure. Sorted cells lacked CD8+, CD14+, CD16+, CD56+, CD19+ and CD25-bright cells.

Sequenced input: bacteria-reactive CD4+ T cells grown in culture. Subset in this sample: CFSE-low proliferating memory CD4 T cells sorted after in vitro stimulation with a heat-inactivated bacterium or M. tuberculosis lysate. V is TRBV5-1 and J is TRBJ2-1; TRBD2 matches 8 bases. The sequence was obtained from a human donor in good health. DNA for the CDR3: TGCGCCAGCAGCCTAGGAGGTCCAGCGGGAGAGCATGAGCAGTTCTTC. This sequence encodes CASSLGGPAGEHEQFF.